These 18 T cell receptor beta chains were all obtained from the same sample, sequenced in a study of T-cell reconstitution after alpha-beta-depleted transplantation in children. It was with unique molecular identifiers that the TCRbeta library was prepared. TCRdb re-derived calls from the PCR reads in MiXCR, one entry per CDR3 protein. Of a few hundred thousand distinct CDR3 sequences listed, roughly a tenth are singletons. This material consisted of PBMCs from the stem cell graft donor, taken from the stem cell graft. Receptors were obtained from a human donor who donated a stem cell graft to a child with SCID.

The table lists this clonotype with many counts. The V call is TRBV11-2, the J call TRBJ2-1; TRBD2 agrees at 9 bases. This CDR3 region has 16 residues. Trimming removed 5 bases from V and 4 bases from J; junction bases left unmatched: 9. CDR1 is SGHAT, CDR2 FQNNGV, per germline. CDR3 loop: CASSRPGLAQYNEQFF. CDR3 DNA sequence: TGTGCCAGCAGCCGGCCCGGACTAGCGCAGTACAATGAGCAGTTCTTC.

This clonotype occurred many times. This chain connects TRBV7-2 to TRBJ1-1; D is possibly TRBD1 (5 bases). Trimming took off 3 bases at V and 5 bases at J, with 13 bases between the two ends. The germline V gene encodes CDR1 SGHTA and CDR2 FQGNSA. The CDR3 is made up of 14 amino acids. The CDR3 sequence is CASSLTRVRTEAFF. In DNA, the CDR3 is TGTGCCAGCAGCTTGACCAGGGTTAGGACTGAAGCTTTCTTT. The whole variable domain, remainder taken from reference TRBV7-2 and TRBJ1-1, is GAGVSQSPSNKVTEKGKDVELRCDPISGHTALYWYRQSLGQGLEFLIYFQGNSAPDKSGLPSDRFSAERTGGSVSTLTIQRTQQEDSAVYLCASSLTRVRTEAFFGQGTRLTVV.

This chain links TRBV27 with TRBJ1-2; a possible D gene is TRBD1 (5 bases). Germline assignment: CDR1 MNHEY and CDR2 SMNVEV (reference sequence). Trimming took off 5 bases at V and 8 bases at J, with 24 bases between the two ends. The CDR3 runs 16 residues. CDR3 region: CASSLIGTPESLGYTF. In DNA form, the CDR3 reads TGTGCCAGCAGTCTGATCGGGACCCCTGAATCGCTCGGCTACACCTTC.

This clonotype was observed many times. The rearrangement links TRBV27 to TRBJ2-3, with 8 positions matching TRBD1. This CDR3 has 15 residues. The trim removed 1 base at V and 4 bases at J, leaving 4 bases unmatched. The germline CDR1 and CDR2 sequences are MNHEY and SMNVEV (reference sequence). Written as DNA, the CDR3 is TGTGCCAGCAGTTTATTGGACAGGGCCTCAGATACGCAGTATTTT. Translating it yields CASSLLDRASDTQYF.

This clonotype showed up many times. V gene TRBV20-1 combines with J gene TRBJ2-1, with 7 bases matching TRBD2. The CDR3 sequence is 14 residues long. V was pared by 3 bases and J by 2 bases, with 4 bases of the junction left unmatched. Germline-derived CDR1 and CDR2 are DFQATT and SNEGSKA (reference sequence). CDR3 sequence: CSASGRGTYNEQFF. CDR3 DNA sequence: TGCAGTGCTAGTGGGAGGGGTACCTACAATGAGCAGTTCTTC.

This clonotype was seen at least ten times. The rearrangement uses TRBV5-1 and TRBJ2-3, with TRBD2 as a possible D gene (6 bases). The CDR3 is made up of 16 amino acids. Trimming took off 0 bases at V and 6 bases at J, with 17 bases between the two ends. Germline loops: CDR1 SGHRS, CDR2 YFSETQ. For the CDR3, the DNA is TGCGCCAGCAGCTTGGGGGTTTTCGGCCGGGAGGATACGCAGTATTTT. Its translation: CASSLGVFGREDTQYF.

This clonotype was counted ten times or more. The CDR3 bases are TGCAGTGCTAGAGGGGACATGACTGAAGCTTTCTTT. This gives the protein CSARGDMTEAFF. The chain has TRBV20-1 and TRBJ1-1, with a tentative D call TRBD1 (6 bases). From germline, CDR1 is DFQATT and CDR2 SNEGSKA (reference sequence). The CDR3 is made up of 12 amino acids. Trimming took off 1 base at V and 5 bases at J, with 8 bases between the two ends.

This clonotype was detected a few times. The CDR3 nucleotides read TGTGCCAGCAGTCCTGGGGGGCCGTACCTCTACGAGCAGTACTTC. This gives the protein CASSPGGPYLYEQYF. V and J are TRBV12-3 or TRBV12-4 and TRBJ2-7; D tentatively fits TRBD1 or TRBD2 (6 bases each). There are 15 residues in the CDR3. The V end was cut by 5 bases, the J end by 3 bases, with 17 bases between.

The V gene is TRBV5-1, the J gene TRBJ2-3, with TRBD2 matching over 11 bases. This CDR3 has 14 amino acids. CDR1 SGHRS and CDR2 YFSETQ come from the germline V gene. Trimming removed 5 bases from V and 6 bases from J; junction bases left unmatched: 5. In nucleotides, the CDR3 is TGCGCCAGCAGGGCTACTAGCGGGGGTGATACGCAGTATTTT. This translates into CASRATSGGDTQYF.

The J gene is TRBJ2-3, the V gene TRBV5-1; 7 bases fit TRBD1. Germline trimming cut 4 bases from V and 1 base from J; bases unmatched to any gene: 18. Germline values: CDR1 SGHRS, CDR2 YFSETQ. The CDR3 is made up of 19 amino acids. CDR3 sequence: CASSGTGARTTGGTDTQYF. CDR3 nucleotide sequence: TGCGCCAGCAGCGGAACAGGGGCGCGAACCACAGGAGGCACAGATACGCAGTATTTT.

V usage is TRBV7-7 and J usage is TRBJ2-6, with a tentative D call TRBD1 (5 bases). The germline CDR1 and CDR2 sequences are SSHAT and FNYEAQ (reference sequence). Trimming left V 8 bases short and J 4 bases short, with 12 bases between. The CDR3 runs to 14 residues. The CDR3 coding sequence is TGTGCCAGCGCATTGGGGCAGGGGGCCAACGTCCTGACTTTC. The encoded protein is CASALGQGANVLTF.

This clonotype was observed at least ten times. This rearrangement joins TRBV5-1 to TRBJ2-1, with 11 positions matching TRBD2. The CDR3 sequence is 14 residues long. The J segment lost 10 bases and the V segment lost 4 bases, leaving 7 bases of the junction unmatched. CDR1 and CDR2 (germline): SGHRS, YFSETQ. The CDR3 loop is CASSPLAGGREQFF. Here the CDR3 DNA reads TGCGCCAGCAGCCCCCTAGCGGGGGGACGGGAGCAGTTCTTC.

This clonotype was counted many times. This sequence joins TRBV12-3 or TRBV12-4 and TRBJ1-5; D not resolved. The CDR3 has 12 residues. V lost 3 bases and J lost 6, with 6 bases in between. In DNA form, the CDR3 reads TGTGCCAGCAGTTTTTCTCGTCAGCCCCAGCATTTT. This gives the protein CASSFSRQPQHF.

This clonotype was seen ten or more times. This chain connects TRBV12-3 or TRBV12-4 to TRBJ1-2; weak D call: TRBD1 (6 bases). V was cut by 1 base and J by 6 bases, with 12 bases left in between. CDR3 length: 14 amino acids. In DNA form, the CDR3 reads TGTGCCAGCAGTTTAGGGGTGGGGGCTAATGGCTACACCTTC. This encodes CASSLGVGANGYTF.

This clonotype was detected ten times or more. V gene TRBV29-1 combines with J gene TRBJ2-1; 9 bases align to TRBD2. From germline, CDR1 is SQVTM and CDR2 ANQGSEA. The CDR3 has 15 residues. The junction had 6 bases not matched to a gene; V was cut back by 6 bases and J by 0 bases. The CDR3 region is CSVTWRGGSYNEQFF. The CDR3 DNA reads TGCAGCGTGACCTGGCGGGGGGGCTCCTACAATGAGCAGTTCTTC.

This clonotype was counted at least ten times. The gene calls are TRBV20-1 and TRBJ2-5; a possible D gene is TRBD2 (6 bases). V lost 5 bases and J lost 1, with 8 bases in between. Per germline, CDR1 DFQATT and CDR2 SNEGSKA (reference sequence). The CDR3 consists of 12 residues. CDR3 sequence reads: CSAGDFQETQYF. The CDR3 DNA reads TGCAGTGCTGGGGACTTCCAAGAGACCCAGTACTTC.

Ten or more counts support this clonotype. CDR3 sequence: CASRTSDRGPGYTF. DNA for the CDR3: TGCGCCAGCCGAACGTCGGACAGGGGTCCTGGCTACACCTTC. The gene calls are TRBV5-1 and TRBJ1-2; 9 bases line up with TRBD1. Germline CDR1 is SGHRS and CDR2 is YFSETQ. This CDR3 contains 14 residues. Germline trimming cut 7 bases from V and 7 bases from J; bases unmatched to any gene: 11.

This clonotype appeared many times. The genes are TRBV7-2 and TRBJ2-7; no reliable D call. The CDR3 consists of 15 residues. CDR1 is SGHTA and CDR2 is FQGNSA in the germline V gene. V lost 5 bases and J 0 bases, leaving 14 bases between the germline ends. The DNA of the CDR3 is TGTGCCAGCAGCGCGGTGAATCGCAACTCCTACGAGCAGTACTTC. This codes for CASSAVNRNSYEQYF.